This TCR beta chain originates from a study of early T cells in non-severe SARS-CoV-2 infection. Study overall: Sequencing input comprised bulk RNA from unsorted whole blood; chain pairing was not available. The study, taken as a whole, reports: Anti-spike CD8 responses were favored by VDJdb matching, which missed private and CD4 specificities.

Molecules of cDNA were individually given unique molecular identifiers that were attached to them. TCRdb re-derived calls from the 5' RACE reads in MiXCR, one entry per CDR3 protein. The table has about 59,000 distinct CDR3 sequences, around 12% seen once; the top ten hold about 3.1%. About this clonotype: Its specificity is not known.

This CDR3 is 15 amino acids long. Germline V gene data show CDR1 as GTSNPN and CDR2 as SVGIG (reference sequence). V shed 3 bases and J 3 bases; nucleotides not matched to a gene: 7. The chain employs TRBV30 and TRBJ2-1; TRBD2 matches 8 bases. The sample was whole blood. This receptor was taken from an adult who was a healthcare worker with PCR-confirmed SARS-CoV-2 infection or an uninfected control (not recorded which). The CDR3 region has the DNA TGTGCCTGGAGGGGGACTAGGATAATCTACAATGAGCAGTTCTTC. Translating it yields CAWRGTRIIYNEQFF.